The T cell receptor (beta chain) under discussion was sequenced for a study of shared clonotypes between healthy human individuals. Looking at the study overall: CD4 naive and memory got three plates each, CD8 naive two, CD8 memory one.

The assay was immunoSEQ multiplex PCR, and TCRdb's table has in-frame clones only and misses some. The sample holds under 1,900,000 clones, around 98.5% seen once. V shed 3 bases, J shed 2 bases, and the junction held 14 bases outside the gene matches. Looked up from germline, CDR1 is SGHNT and CDR2 is YYREEE (reference sequence). This CDR3 has 18 residues. Regarding the study as a whole: Sequencing depth was expected to influence donor clonotype sharing. Blood alone was sampled, and tissue repertoires likely differ.

As concerns this clone: Its cognate antigen is unknown.

Donors were healthy HIV-negative adults without recent acute infections or vaccinations. The specimen was naive CD4+ T cells sorted from blood. Subset defined: CD45RA+ positively selected. The TCR sequence derives from a man under 40 in good health. The genes are TRBV5-4 and TRBJ2-3; 8 bases align to TRBD1. The CDR3 region has the DNA TGTGCCAGCAGCTCCCCCCCCGGGACAGGACTTACCACAGATACGCAGTATTTT. Translating it yields CASSSPPGTGLTTDTQYF.